Below are 28 T cell receptor beta chains sequenced from a single sample in a study of CD8+ T cells in alopecia areata. RNA, once extracted, was reverse transcribed into cDNA for use as the sequencing template. The assay was immunoSEQ multiplex PCR, and TCRdb's table has in-frame clones only and misses some. The sample yields 42,000 or so clones, over 85% seen once. Treatment denoted: oral pan-JAK inhibitor, 5-10 mg twice daily. The sequences come from CD8+ T cells sorted from blood, collected at week 24, from a patient treated with tofacitinib. These receptors all stem from a human donor with alopecia areata.

V usage is TRBV4-2 and J usage is TRBJ2-3; the match to TRBD2 covers 7 bases. CDR3 size: 16 residues. After removal of 0 bases from V and 1 base from J, the junction contained 4 bases not matched to a gene. Germline V lookup: CDR1 LGHNA, CDR2 YNFKEQ. The CDR3 sequence: CASSQERTSGTDTQYF. In DNA, the CDR3 is TGTGCCAGCAGCCAAGAAAGAACTAGCGGCACAGATACGCAGTATTTT.

The sample holds one count of this clone. In DNA form, the CDR3 reads TGCAGCGTTGCTCTAGCAGGGGAGGTCAATCAGCCCCAGCATTTT. Translated: CSVALAGEVNQPQHF. The gene calls are TRBV29-1 and TRBJ1-5, with D tentatively TRBD1 (6 bases). This CDR3 contains 15 residues. Germline V lookup: CDR1 SQVTM, CDR2 ANQGSEA. V shed 4 bases and J shed 3 bases, with 16 bases lying between them.

The chain joins TRBV7-9 to TRBJ2-5; 10 bases are shared with TRBD2. V shed 5 bases and J 5 bases; nucleotides not matched to a gene: 11. The CDR3 sequence is 16 residues long. The germline V gene has CDR1 SEHNR and CDR2 FQNEAQ (reference sequence). The CDR3 DNA follows: TGTGCCAGCAGCCGTACGGTAGCGGGGGGTCGGGAGACCCAGTACTTC. Translated, it gives CASSRTVAGGRETQYF.

This clone came up once. The genes are TRBV19 and TRBJ1-1, with TRBD1 matching over 7 bases. This CDR3 is built from 18 residues. The germline gives CDR1 LNHDA, CDR2 SQIVND (reference sequence). With V trimmed by 3 bases and J by 0 bases, 13 bases remained unmatched. The chain's CDR3 is CASSIPPDRPPMNTEAFF. The CDR3 DNA reads TGTGCCAGTAGTATCCCACCGGACAGGCCCCCTATGAACACTGAAGCTTTCTTT.

The rearrangement joins TRBV6-5 to TRBJ2-3; D gene uncertain. Germline values: CDR1 MNHEY, CDR2 SVGAGI. Trimming shortened V by 5 bases and J by 5 bases, and 5 bases separated the two germline ends. The CDR3 length is 11 residues. In DNA form, the CDR3 reads TGTGCCAGCAGTAGTGTAGATACGCAGTATTTT. It is translated as CASSSVDTQYF.

The chain recombines TRBV25-1 with TRBJ2-5; tentatively, D is TRBD1 (5 bases). The CDR3 extends over 13 amino acids. From germline, CDR1 is MGHDK and CDR2 SYGVNS. Trimming took off 7 bases at V and 4 bases at J, with 13 bases between the two ends. The chain's CDR3 is CASISGIGETQYF. The CDR3 nucleotides are TGTGCCAGCATCTCAGGGATAGGAGAGACCCAGTACTTC.

The chain links TRBV4-1 to TRBJ2-1, with TRBD2 matching 10 bases. Germline CDR1 and CDR2: MGHRA and YSYEKL. The CDR3 has 17 amino acids. The V and J ends lost 0 bases and 2 bases, in that order; junction bases with no gene match: 4. This CDR3 reads CASSQDQAGGPYNEQFF. CDR3 nucleotide sequence: TGCGCCAGCAGCCAAGATCAAGCGGGGGGGCCCTACAATGAGCAGTTCTTC.

This chain joins TRBV5-6 and TRBJ2-7, with D unclear. This CDR3 is built from 13 residues. Germline-derived CDR1 and CDR2 are SGHDT and YYEEEE. Deletions cut 0 bases from V and 2 bases from J, with 6 bases between. The CDR3 nucleotides are TGTGCCAGCAGCTTGGGCCCAACCTACGAGCAGTACTTC. This encodes CASSLGPTYEQYF.

This clone was observed once. J is TRBJ2-1 and V is TRBV29-1; TRBD1 is a possible D gene (6 bases). Trimming cost V 7 bases and J 6 bases, with 13 bases left between them. Germline V CDR1 and CDR2: SQVTM, ANQGSEA. The CDR3 runs to 12 residues. The CDR3 region is CSALGQSNEQFF. CDR3 in DNA: TGCAGCGCTCTAGGACAGAGCAATGAGCAGTTCTTC.

CDR3 DNA sequence: TGCGCCAGCAGCCAAGGACCCGACAAGGAATTAACATTTGGCATTCAGTACTTC. This encodes CASSQGPDKELTFGIQYF. This chain links TRBV4-3 with TRBJ2-4; no definite D call. V dropped 1 base and J dropped 9 bases, with 25 bases sitting between them. Germline V gene sequence: CDR1 LGHNA, CDR2 YSLEER. The CDR3 covers 18 residues.

The genes are TRBV15 and TRBJ2-7, with D perhaps matching TRBD2 (6 bases). In germline, CDR1 is LNHNV, CDR2 YYDKDF (reference sequence). Trimming stripped 3 bases from V and 7 bases from J, with 25 bases between. This CDR3 is 17 amino acids long. The CDR3 DNA reads as TGTGCCACCAGCAGGGACGGAGGGTGGCAGGGTCATGATGAGCAGTACTTC. It codes for CATSRDGGWQGHDEQYF.

The gene calls are TRBV7-8 and TRBJ2-3; no clear D. The CDR3 consists of 16 residues. The germline V gene has CDR1 SGHVS and CDR2 FQNEAQ. V was clipped by 0 bases and J by 0 bases, with 10 bases between them. CDR3 in DNA: TGTGCCAGCAGCTTAGCACATGTTCCCAGCACAGATACGCAGTATTTT. Its translation: CASSLAHVPSTDTQYF.

This clone was counted a few times. The chain recombines TRBV27 with TRBJ2-5, with a tentative D call TRBD2 (5 bases). CDR3 size: 14 residues. CDR1 and CDR2 from the germline V gene are MNHEY and SMNVEV (reference sequence). V gave up 6 bases and J gave up 3 bases, with 14 bases separating them. CDR3 protein: CASSYSDGEETQYF. CDR3 DNA: TGTGCCAGCAGCTATTCGGACGGGGAAGAGACCCAGTACTTC.

The rearrangement links TRBV9 to TRBJ2-5; D is undetermined. This CDR3 has 15 amino acids. CDR1 SGDLS and CDR2 YYNGEE come from the germline V gene. The germline V and J ends were trimmed by 2 bases and 2 bases, with 13 bases remaining between them. This CDR3 reads CASSVRDSEQETQYF. CDR3 coding DNA: TGTGCCAGCAGCGTTAGAGACTCTGAGCAAGAGACCCAGTACTTC.

This rearrangement joins TRBV27 to TRBJ2-2; the D gene is possibly TRBD1 (5 bases). Germline-derived CDR1 and CDR2 are MNHEY and SMNVEV (reference sequence). With 8 bases removed from V and 4 bases from J, the gap between germline ends came to 17 bases. The CDR3 is 15 amino acids. CDR3 nucleotides: TGTGCCAGCGGTATCTTAGGGGAAGGCACCGGGGAGCTGTTTTTT. Residues: CASGILGEGTGELFF.

This clone was counted once. This chain uses TRBV11-1 with TRBJ2-7, with 9 bases matching TRBD2. The trim removed 3 bases at V and 2 bases at J, leaving 5 bases unmatched. The CDR3 extends over 15 amino acids. The germline V gene encodes CDR1 SGHAT and CDR2 FQDESV (reference sequence). The CDR3: CASSLAGGLAYEQYF. The CDR3 nucleotides are TGTGCCAGCAGCTTGGCGGGGGGGCTGGCCTACGAGCAGTACTTC.

Details on this clone: The junction differs from germline at one of its ends, possibly a read error. The same CDR3 also results from other DNA sequences found in this sample. The rearrangement uses TRBV27 and TRBJ1-2; D unresolved. Germline V CDR1 and CDR2: MNHEY, SMNVEV (reference sequence). This CDR3 has 14 residues. Here the CDR3 reads CASSHPGSPGGYTF. CDR3 nucleotides: TGTGCTAGCAGCCATCCGGGAAGCCCGGGAGGCTACACCTTC.

This clone was picked up a small number of times. V is TRBV6-5 and J is TRBJ1-1; no reliable D call. The CDR3 covers 15 residues. Trimming shortened V by 2 bases and J by 1 base, and 11 bases separated the two germline ends. CDR1 and CDR2 (germline): MNHEY, SVGAGI. CDR3 loop: CASSYSGLGNTEAFF. CDR3 DNA: TGTGCCAGCAGTTACAGCGGGTTGGGGAACACTGAAGCTTTCTTT.

CDR3 amino acids: CAISGRPDRLNEQYF. Written as DNA, the CDR3 is TGTGCCATCAGTGGACGTCCGGACAGGTTAAACGAGCAGTACTTC. The V gene is TRBV10-3, the J gene TRBJ2-7, with 7 bases matching TRBD1. The CDR3 covers 15 residues. V shed 4 bases and J 5 bases; nucleotides not matched to a gene: 11. Germline V gene sequence: CDR1 ENHRY, CDR2 SYGVKD.

V usage is TRBV4-3 and J usage is TRBJ2-2; the match to TRBD2 covers 11 bases. The V segment lost 3 bases and the J segment 5 bases; nucleotides outside the gene matches: 11. The CDR3 totals 18 residues. Per the germline V gene, CDR1 is LGHNA and CDR2 is YSLEER. The CDR3 nucleotides read TGCGCCAGCAGCCAGGATATTTTAGCGGGGGGGCTGACCGGGGAGCTGTTTTTT. Protein sequence: CASSQDILAGGLTGELFF.

With regard to this clone: At one end the junction does not follow the germline gene, possibly because of a read error. The chain employs TRBV25-1 and TRBJ2-7; D gene unclear. The CDR3 length is 11 residues. Germline V gives CDR1 MGHDK, CDR2 SYGVNS. This chain's CDR3 is CANSVNYEQYF. CDR3 bases: TGTGCCAACAGTGTTAACTACGAGCAGTACTTC.

The chain employs TRBV7-9 and TRBJ1-2; D gene ambiguous. The germline CDR1 and CDR2 sequences are SEHNR and FQNEAQ (reference sequence). The germline V and J ends were trimmed by 4 bases and 10 bases, with 22 bases remaining between them. This CDR3 has 15 amino acids. The CDR3 bases are TGTGCCAGCAGCTGGTTGAGTGGAGGGATTATGGACTACACCTTC. It encodes CASSWLSGGIMDYTF.

The chain recombines TRBV5-1 with TRBJ2-1, with TRBD1 matching 8 bases. The V and J ends lost 4 bases and 8 bases, in that order; junction bases with no gene match: 8. Germline V gives CDR1 SGHRS, CDR2 YFSETQ. This CDR3 has 14 amino acids. The CDR3 is CASSADRGRDEQFF. CDR3 coding DNA: TGCGCCAGCAGCGCCGACAGGGGTAGGGATGAGCAGTTCTTC.

This chain uses TRBV7-9 with TRBJ2-1, with TRBD1 matching over 9 bases. The CDR3 is 14 amino acids. Germline V CDR1 and CDR2: SEHNR, FQNEAQ (reference sequence). With 7 bases clipped from V and 7 bases from J, the junction kept 8 bases outside the gene matches. The CDR3 sequence is CASIFTQGANEQFF. The CDR3 DNA follows: TGTGCCAGCATCTTCACACAGGGGGCTAATGAGCAGTTCTTC. Full variable domain (remainder filled in from reference TRBV7-9 and TRBJ2-1): DTGVSQNPRHKITKRGQNVTFRCDPISEHNRLYWYRQTLGQGPEFLTYFQNEAQLEKSRLLSDRFSAERPKGSFSTLEIQRTEQGDSAMYLCASIFTQGANEQFFGPGTRLTVL.

This rearrangement joins TRBV7-6 to TRBJ2-5; 7 nucleotides agree with TRBD2. CDR1 is SGHVS, CDR2 FNYEAQ, per germline. V lost 5 bases to trimming and J lost 3 bases; unmatched junction nucleotides: 9. This CDR3 is built from 15 residues. The CDR3 sequence is CASSPNSLAEETQYF. The DNA of the CDR3 is TGTGCCAGCAGCCCAAACAGCCTAGCGGAAGAGACCCAGTACTTC.

There are a few counts of this clone. This likely came from a read error, as a far larger clone is one base away. The chain links TRBV5-6 to TRBJ2-7; D is perhaps TRBD2 (5 bases). With 4 bases removed from V and 1 base from J, the gap between germline ends came to 18 bases. The CDR3 loop spans 16 amino acids. From germline, CDR1 is SGHDT and CDR2 YYEEEE. This CDR3 reads CASSHSFGEASYEQYF. The CDR3 region has the DNA TGTGCCAGCAGCCATTCGTTCGGGGAAGCGTCCTACGAGCAGTACTTC. Looking up the rest from reference TRBV5-6 and TRBJ2-7 gives the full variable domain: DAGVTQSPTHLIKTRGQQVTLRCSPKSGHDTVSWYQQALGQGPQFIFQYYEEEERQRGNFPDRFSGHQFPNYSSELNVNALLLGDSALYLCASSHSFGEASYEQYFGPGTRLTVT.

The rearrangement uses TRBV29-1 and TRBJ2-7; D is unresolved. Deletions cut 4 bases from V and 3 bases from J, with 7 bases between. Germline V gene data show CDR1 as SQVTM and CDR2 as ANQGSEA. This CDR3 is 11 amino acids long. The CDR3: CSVGDSYEQYF. The CDR3 coding sequence is TGCAGCGTTGGGGATAGCTACGAGCAGTACTTC.

This sequence joins TRBV5-6 and TRBJ2-1; weak D call: TRBD1 (6 bases). V lost 0 bases, J lost 2 bases, and 12 bases lay in between. Germline V lookup: CDR1 SGHDT, CDR2 YYEEEE. This CDR3 contains 16 residues. Here the CDR3 reads CASSLALGGTYNEQFF. The CDR3 nucleotides read TGTGCCAGCAGCTTGGCCCTAGGGGGTACCTACAATGAGCAGTTCTTC.